This T cell receptor (beta chain) stems from a study of human T cells and chemical hapten exposure. As to time point: patch test 1, 2 weeks after DPC sensitization. Regarding treatment: therapeutic diphenylcyclopropenone sensitization with weekly scalp DPC. The germline CDR1 and CDR2 sequences are MGHDK and SYGVNS. Germline trimming cut 4 bases from V and 3 bases from J; bases unmatched to any gene: 11. The CDR3 has 17 residues. TCRdb fed the RACE reads into MiXCR, producing one record per CDR3 protein. This table has about 82,000 distinct CDR3 sequences, roughly a tenth appearing once. This clonotype has a handful of counts.

This clonotype was sampled from a woman in her fifties or sixties with alopecia areata. Some clones in this sample may be carry-over from other donors' samples. The sample here was whole blood, taken in connection with sensitization to the hapten diphenylcyclopropenone (DPC). The rearrangement links TRBV25-1 to TRBJ1-5; TRBD1 aligns across 8 bases. The CDR3 region is CASSAADRGEINQPQHF. In DNA form, the CDR3 reads TGTGCCAGCAGTGCGGCCGACAGGGGCGAGATCAATCAGCCCCAGCATTTT.